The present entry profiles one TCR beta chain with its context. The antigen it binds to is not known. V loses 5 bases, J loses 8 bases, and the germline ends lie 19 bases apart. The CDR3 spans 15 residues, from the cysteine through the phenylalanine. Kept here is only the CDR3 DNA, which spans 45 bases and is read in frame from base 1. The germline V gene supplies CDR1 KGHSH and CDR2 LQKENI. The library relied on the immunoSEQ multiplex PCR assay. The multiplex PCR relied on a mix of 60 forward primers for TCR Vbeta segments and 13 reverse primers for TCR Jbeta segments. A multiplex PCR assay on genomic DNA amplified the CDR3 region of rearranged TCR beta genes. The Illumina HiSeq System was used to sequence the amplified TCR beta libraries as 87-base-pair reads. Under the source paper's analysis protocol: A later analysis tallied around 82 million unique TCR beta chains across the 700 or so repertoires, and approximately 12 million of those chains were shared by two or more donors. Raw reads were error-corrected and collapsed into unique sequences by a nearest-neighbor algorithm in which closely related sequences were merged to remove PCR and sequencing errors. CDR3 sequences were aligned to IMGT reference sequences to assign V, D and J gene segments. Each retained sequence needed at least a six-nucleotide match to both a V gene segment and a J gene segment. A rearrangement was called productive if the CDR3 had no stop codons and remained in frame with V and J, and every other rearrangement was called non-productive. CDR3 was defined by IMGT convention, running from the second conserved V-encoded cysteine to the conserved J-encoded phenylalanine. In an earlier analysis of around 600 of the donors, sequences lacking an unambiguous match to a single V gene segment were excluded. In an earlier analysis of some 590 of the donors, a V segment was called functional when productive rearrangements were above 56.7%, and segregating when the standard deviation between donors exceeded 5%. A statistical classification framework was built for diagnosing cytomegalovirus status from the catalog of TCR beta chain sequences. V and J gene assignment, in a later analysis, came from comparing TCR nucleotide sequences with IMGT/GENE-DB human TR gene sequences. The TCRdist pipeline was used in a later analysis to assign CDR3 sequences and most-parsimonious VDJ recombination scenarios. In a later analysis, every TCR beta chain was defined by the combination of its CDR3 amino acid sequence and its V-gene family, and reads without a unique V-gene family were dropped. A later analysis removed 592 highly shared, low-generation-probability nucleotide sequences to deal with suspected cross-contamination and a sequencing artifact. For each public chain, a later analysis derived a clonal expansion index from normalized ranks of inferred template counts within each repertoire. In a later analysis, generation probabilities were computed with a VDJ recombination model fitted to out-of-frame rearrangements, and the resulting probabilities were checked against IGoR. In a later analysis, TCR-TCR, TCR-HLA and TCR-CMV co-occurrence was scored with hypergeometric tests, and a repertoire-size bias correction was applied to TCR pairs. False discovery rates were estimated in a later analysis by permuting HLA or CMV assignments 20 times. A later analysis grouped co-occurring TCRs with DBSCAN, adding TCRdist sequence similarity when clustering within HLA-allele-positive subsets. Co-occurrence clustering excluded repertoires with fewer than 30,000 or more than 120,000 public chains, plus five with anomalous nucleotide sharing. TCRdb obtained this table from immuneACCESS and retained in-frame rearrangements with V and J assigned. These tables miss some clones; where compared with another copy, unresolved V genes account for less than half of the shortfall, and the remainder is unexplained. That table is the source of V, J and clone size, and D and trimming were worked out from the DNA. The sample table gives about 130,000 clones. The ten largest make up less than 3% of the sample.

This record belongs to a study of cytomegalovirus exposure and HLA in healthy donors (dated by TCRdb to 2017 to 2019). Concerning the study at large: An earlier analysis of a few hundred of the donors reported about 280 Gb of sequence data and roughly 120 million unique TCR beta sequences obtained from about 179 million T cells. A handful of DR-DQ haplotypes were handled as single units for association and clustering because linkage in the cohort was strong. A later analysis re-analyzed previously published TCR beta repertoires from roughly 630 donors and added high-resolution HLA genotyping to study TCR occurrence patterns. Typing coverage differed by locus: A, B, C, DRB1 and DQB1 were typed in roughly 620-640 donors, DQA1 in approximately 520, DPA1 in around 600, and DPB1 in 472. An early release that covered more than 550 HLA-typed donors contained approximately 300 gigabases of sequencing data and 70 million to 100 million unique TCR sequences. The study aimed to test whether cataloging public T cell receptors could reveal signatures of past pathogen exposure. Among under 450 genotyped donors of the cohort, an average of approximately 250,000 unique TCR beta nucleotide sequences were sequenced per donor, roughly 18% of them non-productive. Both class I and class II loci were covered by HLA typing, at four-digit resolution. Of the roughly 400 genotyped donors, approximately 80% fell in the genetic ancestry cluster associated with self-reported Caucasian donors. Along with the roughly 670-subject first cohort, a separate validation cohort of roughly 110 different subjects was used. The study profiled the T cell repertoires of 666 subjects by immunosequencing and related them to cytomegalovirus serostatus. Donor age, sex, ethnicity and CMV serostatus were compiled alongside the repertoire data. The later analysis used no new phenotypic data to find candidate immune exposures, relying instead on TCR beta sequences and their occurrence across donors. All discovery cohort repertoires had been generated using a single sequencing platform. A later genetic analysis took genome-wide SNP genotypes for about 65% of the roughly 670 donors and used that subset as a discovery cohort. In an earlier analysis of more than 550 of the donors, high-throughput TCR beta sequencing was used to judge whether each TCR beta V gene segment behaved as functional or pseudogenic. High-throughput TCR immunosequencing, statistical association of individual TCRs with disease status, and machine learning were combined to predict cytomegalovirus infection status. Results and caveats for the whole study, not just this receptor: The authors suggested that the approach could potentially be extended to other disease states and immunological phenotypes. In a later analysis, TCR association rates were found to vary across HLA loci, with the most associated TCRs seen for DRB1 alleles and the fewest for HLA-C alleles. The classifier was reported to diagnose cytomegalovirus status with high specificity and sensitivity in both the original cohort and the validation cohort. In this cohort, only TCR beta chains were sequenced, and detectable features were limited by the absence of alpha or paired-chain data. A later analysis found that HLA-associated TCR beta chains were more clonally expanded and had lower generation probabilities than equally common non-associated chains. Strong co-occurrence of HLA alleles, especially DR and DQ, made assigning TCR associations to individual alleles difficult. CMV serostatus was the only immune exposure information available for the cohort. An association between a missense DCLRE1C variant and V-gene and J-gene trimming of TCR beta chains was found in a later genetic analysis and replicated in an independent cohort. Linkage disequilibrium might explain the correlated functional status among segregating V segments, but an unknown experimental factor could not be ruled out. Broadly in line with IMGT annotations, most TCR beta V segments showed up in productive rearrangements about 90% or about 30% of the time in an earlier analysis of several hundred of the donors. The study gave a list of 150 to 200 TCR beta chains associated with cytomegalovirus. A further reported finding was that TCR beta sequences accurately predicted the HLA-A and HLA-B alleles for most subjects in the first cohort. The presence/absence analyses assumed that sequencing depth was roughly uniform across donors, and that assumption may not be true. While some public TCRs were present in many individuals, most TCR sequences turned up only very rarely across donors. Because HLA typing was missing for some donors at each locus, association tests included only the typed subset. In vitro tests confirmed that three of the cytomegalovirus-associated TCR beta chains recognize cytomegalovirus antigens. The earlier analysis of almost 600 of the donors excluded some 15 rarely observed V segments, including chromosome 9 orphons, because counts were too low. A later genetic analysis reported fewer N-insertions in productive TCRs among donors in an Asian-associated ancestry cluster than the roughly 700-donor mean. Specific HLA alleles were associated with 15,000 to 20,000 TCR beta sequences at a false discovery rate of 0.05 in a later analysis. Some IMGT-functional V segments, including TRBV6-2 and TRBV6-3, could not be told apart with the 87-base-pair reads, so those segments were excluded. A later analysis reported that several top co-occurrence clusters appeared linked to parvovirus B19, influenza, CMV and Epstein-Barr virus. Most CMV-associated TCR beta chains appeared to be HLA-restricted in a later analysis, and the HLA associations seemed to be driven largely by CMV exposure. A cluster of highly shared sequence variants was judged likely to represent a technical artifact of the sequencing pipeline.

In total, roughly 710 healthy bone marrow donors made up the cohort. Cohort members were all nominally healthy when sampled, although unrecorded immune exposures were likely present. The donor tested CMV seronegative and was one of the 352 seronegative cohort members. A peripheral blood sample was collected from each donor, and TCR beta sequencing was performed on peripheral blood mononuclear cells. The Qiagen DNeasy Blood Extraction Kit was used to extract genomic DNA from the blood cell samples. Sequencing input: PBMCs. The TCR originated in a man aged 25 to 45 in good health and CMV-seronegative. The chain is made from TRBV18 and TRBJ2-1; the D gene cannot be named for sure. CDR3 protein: CASSWAQPWWDEQFF. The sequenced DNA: TGTGCCAGCTCATGGGCACAACCATGGTGGGATGAGCAGTTCTTC.